These T cell receptor beta chains were read from a single sample in a study of cytomegalovirus exposure and HLA in healthy donors. Profiled with immunoSEQ multiplex PCR; TCRdb holds only in-frame clones, not every one. The sample lists about 150,000 clones, around four fifths occurring once. The sample comprised PBMCs. All receptors come from a man between 18 and 35 years old in good health and CMV-seronegative. CDR3s include the opening cysteine and the closing phenylalanine or tryptophan. A D gene is named only where the DNA matches it firmly. The size of a clone is reported for some rows only, either as once, few or many, or as a class for expanded clones.

NA,TRBD2,TRBJ2-5,TRBV5-1,CASSHMAGGEETQYF,TGCGCCAGCAGTCACATGGCGGGAGGGGAAGAGACCCAGTACTTC
NA,NA,TRBJ2-1,TRBV2,CASTKGIGNEQFF,TGTGCCAGCACGAAGGGGATAGGCAATGAGCAGTTCTTC
NA,NA,TRBJ1-1,TRBV4-3,CASSQLGDTEAFF,TGCGCCAGCAGCCAATTGGGAGACACTGAAGCTTTCTTT
NA,NA,TRBJ2-3,TRBV9,CASSAEGATTDTQYF,TGTGCCAGCAGCGCGGAAGGGGCTACCACAGATACGCAGTATTTT
NA,TRBD2,TRBJ2-3,TRBV27,CASSQPPGTTPTDTQYF,TGTGCCAGCAGTCAACCTCCGGGGACTACCCCCACAGATACGCAGTATTTT
NA,TRBD1,TRBJ2-7,TRBV5-6,CASSLGYQSPDRGYEQYF,TGTGCCAGCAGCTTGGGTTACCAGTCACCGGACAGGGGCTACGAGCAGTACTTC
NA,NA,TRBJ1-1,TRBV5-4,CASSTPDSETMNTEAFF,TGTGCCAGCAGCACCCCGGACAGCGAGACTATGAACACTGAAGCTTTCTTT
NA,NA,TRBJ2-7,TRBV27,CASSFDRSLSKQYF,TGTGCCAGCAGTTTCGACAGGTCCTTATCCAAGCAGTACTTC
NA,NA,TRBJ1-1,TRBV5-6,CASSFVNTEAFF,TGTGCCAGCAGCTTCGTAAACACTGAAGCTTTCTTT
few,NA,TRBJ1-2,TRBV6-5,CASSYSLMGGLGYTF,TGTGCCAGCAGTTACTCCCTCATGGGGGGGCTAGGCTACACCTTC
NA,NA,TRBJ2-7,TRBV5-8,CASSLVTGIVLYEQYF,TGTGCCAGCAGCTTGGTTACGGGGATCGTTCTCTACGAGCAGTACTTC
NA,NA,TRBJ1-6,TRBV6-5,CATRTESSYNSPLHF,TGTGCCACCCGGACAGAGAGCTCCTATAATTCACCCCTCCACTTT
NA,NA,TRBJ2-2,TRBV27,CASSLRGPGAPGELFF,TGTGCCAGCAGTTTACGGGGACCGGGAGCCCCCGGGGAGCTGTTTTTT
NA,TRBD2,TRBJ2-7,TRBV27,CASSLSRTSGYEQYF,TGTGCCAGCAGTTTATCGCGGACTAGCGGATACGAGCAGTACTTC
NA,TRBD2,TRBJ2-1,TRBV7-2,CASSTRTSSYNEQFF,TGTGCCAGCAGCACACGGACTAGCTCCTACAATGAGCAGTTCTTC
NA,TRBD1,TRBJ1-4,TRBV30,CAWERTGWSEKLFF,TGTGCCTGGGAAAGGACAGGTTGGAGTGAAAAACTGTTTTTT
NA,NA,TRBJ1-4,TRBV5-1,CASSPAPGQLEKLFF,TGCGCCAGCAGCCCAGCTCCAGGCCAACTTGAAAAACTGTTTTTT
NA,NA,TRBJ2-4,TRBV7-6,CASSLEAAGGQLAKNIQYF,TGTGCCAGCAGCTTAGAGGCTGCGGGGGGACAGCTAGCCAAAAACATTCAGTACTTC
NA,NA,TRBJ2-6,TRBV7-6,CASSSDSSGANVLTF,TGTGCCAGCAGCTCAGACAGCTCTGGGGCCAACGTCCTGACTTTC
NA,NA,TRBJ2-1,TRBV27,CASSLDSSYNEQFF,TGTGCCAGCAGTCTCGACAGCTCCTACAATGAGCAGTTCTTC
NA,NA,TRBJ1-5,TRBV30,CAWSVPGNQPQHF,TGTGCCTGGAGCGTCCCAGGGAATCAGCCCCAGCATTTT
NA,NA,TRBJ1-1,TRBV30,CAWSPPRSGGAAEAFF,TGTGCCTGGAGTCCCCCAAGAAGTGGGGGCGCGGCTGAAGCTTTCTTT
NA,NA,TRBJ2-2,TRBV30,CAWSSGRNTGELFF,TGTGCCTGGAGTAGCGGCAGGAACACCGGGGAGCTGTTTTTT
NA,NA,TRBJ2-7,TRBV29-1,CSVETEGLEQYF,TGCAGCGTTGAAACAGAAGGCCTCGAGCAGTACTTC
NA,NA,TRBJ1-2,TRBV2,CASSVDRRLGGYTF,TGTGCCAGCAGTGTAGACAGACGATTGGGTGGCTACACCTTC
once,NA,TRBJ2-7,TRBV9,CASSADRGISSEQYF,TGTGCCAGCAGCGCCGACCGGGGGATCTCCTCCGAGCAGTACTTC
NA,NA,TRBJ2-7,TRBV28,CASSFRTLGTSVYEQYF,TGTGCCAGCAGTTTTCGGACTTTAGGGACTTCCGTCTACGAGCAGTACTTC
NA,NA,TRBJ2-2,TRBV2,CASSEIGGNTGELFF,TGTGCCAGCAGTGAAATCGGGGGGAACACCGGGGAGCTGTTTTTT
once,NA,TRBJ1-3,TRBV12-5,CASGIAGTGNTIYF,TGTGCTAGTGGTATAGCCGGGACTGGAAACACCATATATTTT
NA,NA,TRBJ2-1,TRBV10-1,CASTSRDREFF,TGCGCCAGCACCTCCAGGGATAGGGAGTTCTTC
NA,NA,TRBJ1-6,TRBV30,CAWSYTKSPLHF,TGTGCCTGGAGTTACACGAAGTCACCCCTCCACTTT
NA,TRBD1,TRBJ1-4,TRBV18,CASSPLQGAREKLFF,TGTGCCAGCTCACCGTTACAGGGGGCGCGAGAAAAACTGTTTTTT
NA,TRBD2,TRBJ2-7,TRBV11-1,CASSLGTSIYEQYF,TGTGCCAGCAGCTTGGGGACTAGTATCTACGAGCAGTACTTC
NA,NA,TRBJ2-7,TRBV2,CASSGQGGLYEQYF,TGTGCCAGCAGTGGACAGGGAGGTTTGTACGAGCAGTACTTC
NA,TRBD2,TRBJ2-2,TRBV7-7,CASGAGLNTGELFF,TGTGCCAGCGGAGCGGGATTAAACACCGGGGAGCTGTTTTTT
NA,NA,TRBJ1-3,TRBV7-2,CASSLVAGIGNTIYF,TGTGCCAGCAGCTTAGTGGCAGGGATAGGAAACACCATATATTTT
NA,NA,TRBJ2-7,TRBV27,CASSRTTGQIRYEQYF,TGTGCCAGCTCGAGAACGACAGGCCAAATCAGATACGAGCAGTACTTC
NA,TRBD2,TRBJ2-3,TRBV7-9,CASSSRVTSGGSDTQYF,TGTGCCAGCAGCTCCCGGGTGACTAGCGGGGGGAGTGATACGCAGTATTTT
once,TRBD1,TRBJ2-7,TRBV30,CAWSGDRGYEQYF,TGTGCCTGGAGTGGGGACAGGGGCTACGAGCAGTACTTC
few,NA,TRBJ2-3,TRBV9,CASSVGGSSSSTDTQYF,TGTGCCAGCAGCGTCGGAGGATCTTCCTCTAGCACAGATACGCAGTATTTT
NA,NA,TRBJ1-4,TRBV5-1,CASSDPRTGEKLFF,TGCGCCAGCTCCGACCCCAGAACGGGTGAAAAACTGTTTTTT
once,NA,TRBJ1-2,TRBV28,CASSIGDNYGYTF,TGTGCCAGCAGTATAGGAGATAACTATGGCTACACCTTC
NA,NA,TRBJ1-2,TRBV4-1,CASSQGGAYTF,TGCGCCAGCAGCCAGGGGGGGGCCTACACCTTC
NA,NA,TRBJ1-1,TRBV6-6,CASSSRVGNTEAFF,TGTGCCAGCAGCTCCCGGGTGGGGAACACTGAAGCTTTCTTT